The 7 T cell receptor beta chains below come from one sample, sequenced in a study of CD8+ T cells in alopecia areata. Regarding treatment: oral pan-JAK inhibitor, 5-10 mg twice daily. Isolated RNA was reverse transcribed into cDNA used as the sequencing template. Clones were read by immunoSEQ multiplex PCR, and TCRdb kept only the in-frame ones, dropping some. The sample shows some 180,000 clones, 51% of them seen only once. This material consisted of CD8+ T cells sorted from blood, taken at week 52, from a patient treated with tofacitinib. The source of these receptors is a human donor with alopecia areata.

This chain joins TRBV27 and TRBJ2-3; D possibly corresponds to TRBD2 (6 bases). Deletions cut 6 bases from V and 1 base from J, with 11 bases between. Germline V gene sequence: CDR1 MNHEY, CDR2 SMNVEV (reference sequence). This CDR3 contains 14 residues. CDR3 nucleotides: TGTGCCAGCAGGATACCGGGGGGCACAGATACGCAGTATTTT. Its protein product is CASRIPGGTDTQYF.

This clone has only a few counts. The chain has TRBV7-9 and TRBJ2-1, with D possibly being TRBD2 (6 bases). The ends were cut back, 1 base at V and 4 bases at J, with 14 bases in the middle. This CDR3 spans 16 amino acids. CDR1 is SEHNR, CDR2 FQNEAQ, per germline (reference sequence). CDR3 region: CASSLGPGLRYNEQFF. The DNA for the CDR3 is TGTGCCAGCAGCTTAGGCCCGGGACTCCGGTACAATGAGCAGTTCTTC.

This clone has just a few counts. The rearrangement uses TRBV4-1 and TRBJ2-7; TRBD1 matches 7 bases. V gave up 1 base and J gave up 1 base; unmatched junction bases: 4. Germline V gene lookup returns CDR1 MGHRA and CDR2 YSYEKL. The CDR3 covers 15 residues. Here the CDR3 reads CASSQGWDSSYEQYF. CDR3 sequence (DNA): TGCGCCAGCAGCCAAGGGTGGGACAGTTCCTACGAGCAGTACTTC.

This clone showed up just a few times. The DNA for the CDR3 is TGTGCCAGCAGCCCTAATAATTCACCCCTCCACTTT. Its translation: CASSPNNSPLHF. The chain is built from TRBV13 and TRBJ1-6; D not resolved. The CDR3 runs 12 residues. V was shortened by 5 bases and J by 5 bases, with 4 bases between the two germline ends. CDR1 is PRHDT, CDR2 FYEKMQ, per germline (reference sequence). Complete variable domain (other parts from reference TRBV13 and TRBJ1-6): AAGVIQSPRHLIKEKRETATLKCYPIPRHDTVYWYQQGPGQDPQFLISFYEKMQSDKGSIPDRFSAQQFSDYHSELNMSSLELGDSALYFCASSPNNSPLHFGNGTRLTVT.

The V and J genes are TRBV11-2 and TRBJ1-2; 9 nucleotides line up with TRBD1. CDR1 and CDR2 (germline): SGHAT, FQNNGV. The CDR3 has 13 residues. V shed 5 bases, J shed 4 bases, and the junction held 2 bases outside the gene matches. The CDR3 protein is CASSLGQGYGYTF. CDR3 coding DNA: TGTGCCAGCAGCCTGGGACAGGGCTATGGCTACACCTTC.

This clone was recorded only once. The V gene is TRBV5-6, the J gene TRBJ2-1; 11 bases are a match to TRBD2. Germline values: CDR1 SGHDT, CDR2 YYEEEE. V lost 6 bases to trimming and J lost 4 bases; unmatched junction nucleotides: 12. This CDR3 comprises 17 residues. The CDR3 is CASIWGRGLAVYNEQFF. In nucleotides, the CDR3 is TGTGCCAGCATCTGGGGTAGGGGACTAGCGGTTTACAATGAGCAGTTCTTC.

This clone showed up just a few times. The rearrangement joins TRBV7-2 to TRBJ2-5, with 10 bases that match TRBD2. Per germline, CDR1 SGHTA and CDR2 FQGNSA. V was pared by 6 bases and J by 5 bases, with 15 bases of the junction left unmatched. CDR3 length: 17 residues. CDR3 nucleotide sequence: TGTGCCAGCAGTCCCTTCGGGACTAGCGTGTTAGCCGAGACCCAGTACTTC. The encoded protein is CASSPFGTSVLAETQYF.